Presented here are 5 T cell receptor beta chains from one specimen sequenced in a study of shared clonotypes between healthy human individuals. Profiling relied on immunoSEQ multiplex PCR, and the TCRdb table lists in-frame clones only, not all of them. The table has 550,000 to 750,000 clones, about 91% seen once; the top ten hold 24%. CD8 cells regarded as naive lacked CD45RO, were positively chosen for CCR7, and omitted terminally differentiated effector memory CD45RA+ cells. What was sequenced was naive CD8+ T cells sorted from blood. These receptors all come from a man aged 25 to 40 in good health.

This chain uses TRBV5-5 with TRBJ2-7, with D unresolved. The CDR3 totals 12 residues. V lost 0 bases and J lost 3, with 4 bases in between. From germline, CDR1 is SGHKS and CDR2 YYEKEE (reference sequence). The CDR3 reads CASSLDGYEQYF. The CDR3 DNA is TGTGCCAGCAGCTTGGACGGCTACGAGCAGTACTTC.

This sequence joins TRBV7-9 and TRBJ2-3; D is unclear. Trimming took off 5 bases at V and 1 base at J, with 16 bases between the two ends. This CDR3 has 16 amino acids. CDR1 is SEHNR and CDR2 is FQNEAQ in the germline V gene (reference sequence). CDR3 sequence: CASSQSGPGRTDTQYF. The CDR3 coding sequence is TGTGCCAGCAGCCAATCGGGCCCCGGGCGCACAGATACGCAGTATTTT. The entire variable domain, with the rest obtained from reference TRBV7-9 and TRBJ2-3, is as follows: DTGVSQNPRHKITKRGQNVTFRCDPISEHNRLYWYRQTLGQGPEFLTYFQNEAQLEKSRLLSDRFSAERPKGSFSTLEIQRTEQGDSAMYLCASSQSGPGRTDTQYFGPGTRLTVL.

This chain uses TRBV21-1 with TRBJ2-7; no DNA check was done on the table's D call, TRBD2. TRBV21-1 is termed a pseudogene. The length of the CDR3 is 18 residues. In nucleotides, the CDR3 is TGTGCCAGCAGCAGGGGGGGGACTAGCGATACGAAAATCTACGAGCAGTACTTC. It encodes CASSRGGTSDTKIYEQYF.

As DNA, the CDR3 is TGCGCCAGCAGCCAAGCTCAAGGGGGGGACAGTTACTACGAGCAGTACTTC. This translates into CASSQAQGGDSYYEQYF. The V call is TRBV4-1, the J call TRBJ2-7; TRBD1 or TRBD2 may be the D gene (7 bases each). V gave up 1 base and J gave up 3 bases, with 19 bases separating them. From germline, CDR1 is MGHRA and CDR2 YSYEKL. CDR3 length: 17 amino acids.

This chain links TRBV10-1 with TRBJ2-3, with D possibly being TRBD2 (6 bases). Germline V gene sequence: CDR1 WNHNN, CDR2 SYGVQD (reference sequence). Trimming took off 1 base at V and 3 bases at J, with 8 bases between the two ends. The CDR3 totals 14 residues. The CDR3 spells CASSEWTKTDTQYF. Here the CDR3 DNA reads TGCGCCAGCAGTGAGTGGACTAAGACAGATACGCAGTATTTT.